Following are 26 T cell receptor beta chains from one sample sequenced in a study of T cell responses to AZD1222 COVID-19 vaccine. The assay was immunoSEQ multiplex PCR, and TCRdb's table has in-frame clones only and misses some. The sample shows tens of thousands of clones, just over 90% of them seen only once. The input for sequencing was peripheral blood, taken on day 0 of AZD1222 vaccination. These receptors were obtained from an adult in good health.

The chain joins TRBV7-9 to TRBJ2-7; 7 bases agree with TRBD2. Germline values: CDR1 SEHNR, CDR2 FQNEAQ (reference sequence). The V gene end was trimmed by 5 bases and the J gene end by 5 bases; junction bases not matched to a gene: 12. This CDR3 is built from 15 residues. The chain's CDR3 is CASSPPRTRAHEQYF. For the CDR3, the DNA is TGTGCCAGCAGCCCACCCCGGACTAGAGCCCACGAGCAGTACTTC.

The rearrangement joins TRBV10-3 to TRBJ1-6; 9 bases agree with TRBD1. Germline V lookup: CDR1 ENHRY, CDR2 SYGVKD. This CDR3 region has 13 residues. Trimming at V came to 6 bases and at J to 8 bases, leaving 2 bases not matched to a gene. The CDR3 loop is CAIRGQGDSPLHF. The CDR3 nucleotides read TGTGCCATCAGGGGACAGGGAGATTCACCCCTCCACTTT.

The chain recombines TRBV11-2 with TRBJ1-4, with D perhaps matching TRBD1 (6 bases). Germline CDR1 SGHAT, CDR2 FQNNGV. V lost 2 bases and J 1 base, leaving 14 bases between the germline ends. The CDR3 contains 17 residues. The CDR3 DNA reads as TGTGCCAGCAGCTTACTTCGGGGGCGGGGAACTAATGAAAAACTGTTTTTT. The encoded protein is CASSLLRGRGTNEKLFF.

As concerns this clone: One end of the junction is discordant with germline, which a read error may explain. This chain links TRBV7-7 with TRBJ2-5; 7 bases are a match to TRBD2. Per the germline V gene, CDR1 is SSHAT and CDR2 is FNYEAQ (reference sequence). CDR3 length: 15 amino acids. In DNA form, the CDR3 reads TGTGCTAGCAGCTTAGGTGGGAGGGGTGGAGAGACCCAGTACTTC. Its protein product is CASSLGGRGGETQYF.

The CDR3 loop is CASSPWSGGADEQYF. The CDR3 coding sequence is TGTGCCAGCAGCCCTTGGAGCGGGGGGGCTGACGAGCAGTACTTC. The chain uses TRBV7-2 and TRBJ2-7; 10 bases are a match to TRBD2. The CDR3 consists of 15 residues. V was clipped by 5 bases and J by 5 bases; unmatched bases: 9. Germline lookup yields CDR1 SGHTA and CDR2 FQGNSA.

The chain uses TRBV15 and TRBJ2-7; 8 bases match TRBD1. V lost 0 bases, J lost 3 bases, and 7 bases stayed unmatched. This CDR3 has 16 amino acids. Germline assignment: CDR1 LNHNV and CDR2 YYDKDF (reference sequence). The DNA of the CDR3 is TGTGCCACCAGCAGAGAGGGGGGACAGGCCGGCTACGAGCAGTACTTC. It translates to CATSREGGQAGYEQYF.

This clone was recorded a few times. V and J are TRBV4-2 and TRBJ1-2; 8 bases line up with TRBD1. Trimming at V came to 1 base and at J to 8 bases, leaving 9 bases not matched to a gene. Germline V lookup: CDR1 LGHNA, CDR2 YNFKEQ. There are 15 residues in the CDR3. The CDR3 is CASSQVGGQGYGYTF. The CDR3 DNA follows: TGTGCCAGCAGCCAAGTTGGAGGACAGGGATACGGCTACACCTTC.

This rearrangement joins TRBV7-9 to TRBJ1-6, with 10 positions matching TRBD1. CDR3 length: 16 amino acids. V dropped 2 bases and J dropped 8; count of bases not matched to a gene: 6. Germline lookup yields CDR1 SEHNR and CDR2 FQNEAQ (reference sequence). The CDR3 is CASSLPMTGGYSPLHF. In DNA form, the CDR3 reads TGTGCCAGCAGCTTACCAATGACAGGGGGCTATTCACCCCTCCACTTT. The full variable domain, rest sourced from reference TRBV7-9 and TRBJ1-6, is DTGVSQNPRHKITKRGQNVTFRCDPISEHNRLYWYRQTLGQGPEFLTYFQNEAQLEKSRLLSDRFSAERPKGSFSTLEIQRTEQGDSAMYLCASSLPMTGGYSPLHFGNGTRLTVT.

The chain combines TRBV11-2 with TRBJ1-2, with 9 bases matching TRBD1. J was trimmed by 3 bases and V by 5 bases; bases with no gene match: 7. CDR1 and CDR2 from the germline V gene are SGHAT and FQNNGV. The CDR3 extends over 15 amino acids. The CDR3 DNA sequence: TGTGCCAGCAGCCCAGAGGGACAGGGATACTATGGCTACACCTTC. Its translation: CASSPEGQGYYGYTF.

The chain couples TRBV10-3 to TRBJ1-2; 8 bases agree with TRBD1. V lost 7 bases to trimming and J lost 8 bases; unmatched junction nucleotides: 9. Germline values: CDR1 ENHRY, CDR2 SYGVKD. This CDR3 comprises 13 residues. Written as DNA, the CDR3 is TGTGCCATCACCCCGACAGGGGCAGGGGGCTACACCTTC. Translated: CAITPTGAGGYTF.

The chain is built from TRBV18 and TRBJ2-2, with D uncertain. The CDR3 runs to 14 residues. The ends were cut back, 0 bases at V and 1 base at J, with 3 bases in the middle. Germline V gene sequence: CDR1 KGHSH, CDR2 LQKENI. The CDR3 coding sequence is TGTGCCAGCTCACCACCGGAGAACACCGGGGAGCTGTTTTTT. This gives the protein CASSPPENTGELFF.

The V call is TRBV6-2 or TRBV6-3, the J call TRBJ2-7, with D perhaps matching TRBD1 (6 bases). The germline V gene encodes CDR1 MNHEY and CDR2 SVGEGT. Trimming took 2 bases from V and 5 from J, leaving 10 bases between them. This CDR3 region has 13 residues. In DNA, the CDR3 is TGTGCCAGCAGTTACCAAAGGGACAACGAGCAGTACTTC. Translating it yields CASSYQRDNEQYF.

The DNA of the CDR3 is TGTGCCAGCAGTGAAGCCCAGGGGGGACAGGGCTCCTGCACCTTC. Translated: CASSEAQGGQGSCTF. The V gene is TRBV2, the J gene TRBJ1-2; 9 nucleotides agree with TRBD1. V lost 0 bases and J lost 13; bases outside the gene matches: 12. The germline CDR1 and CDR2 sequences are SNHLY and FYNNEI. The length of the CDR3 is 15 residues.

The CDR3 DNA is TGTGCCAGCAGCTTAGGACAGACCAGCTCTGGAAACACCATATATTTT. Encoded protein: CASSLGQTSSGNTIYF. This chain joins TRBV11-2 and TRBJ1-3; a possible D gene is TRBD1 (5 bases). The length of the CDR3 is 16 residues. With 1 base removed from V and 0 bases from J, the gap between germline ends came to 10 bases. In germline, CDR1 is SGHAT, CDR2 FQNNGV. Combining the CDR3 with reference TRBV11-2 and TRBJ1-3 gives the whole variable domain EAGVAQSPRYKIIEKRQSVAFWCNPISGHATLYWYQQILGQGPKLLIQFQNNGVVDDSQLPKDRFSAERLKGVDSTLKIQPAKLEDSAVYLCASSLGQTSSGNTIYFGEGSWLTVV.

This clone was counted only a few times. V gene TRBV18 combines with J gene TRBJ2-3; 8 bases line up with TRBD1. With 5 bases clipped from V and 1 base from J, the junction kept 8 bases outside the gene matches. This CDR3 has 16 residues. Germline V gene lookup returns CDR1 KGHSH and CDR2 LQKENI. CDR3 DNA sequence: TGTGCCAGCTCATCCCCACAGGGGGGTGGCACAGATACGCAGTATTTT. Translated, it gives CASSSPQGGGTDTQYF.

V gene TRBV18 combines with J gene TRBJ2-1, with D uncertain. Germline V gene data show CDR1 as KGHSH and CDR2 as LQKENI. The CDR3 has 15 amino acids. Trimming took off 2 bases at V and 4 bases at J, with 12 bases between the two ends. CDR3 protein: CASSPGPQVYNEQFF. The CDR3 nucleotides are TGTGCCAGCTCACCAGGGCCTCAAGTATACAATGAGCAGTTCTTC.

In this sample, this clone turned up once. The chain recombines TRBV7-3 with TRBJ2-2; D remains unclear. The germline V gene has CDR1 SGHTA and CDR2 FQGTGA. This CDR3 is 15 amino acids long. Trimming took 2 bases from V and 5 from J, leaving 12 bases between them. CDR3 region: CASSLSQTPTGELFF. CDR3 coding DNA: TGTGCCAGCAGCTTATCCCAAACCCCAACCGGGGAGCTGTTTTTT.

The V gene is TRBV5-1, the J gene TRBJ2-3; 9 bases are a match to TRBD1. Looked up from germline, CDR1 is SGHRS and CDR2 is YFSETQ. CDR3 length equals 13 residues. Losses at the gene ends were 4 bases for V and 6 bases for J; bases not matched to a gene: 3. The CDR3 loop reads CASSKGQGDTQYF. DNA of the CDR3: TGCGCCAGCAGCAAGGGACAGGGCGATACGCAGTATTTT.

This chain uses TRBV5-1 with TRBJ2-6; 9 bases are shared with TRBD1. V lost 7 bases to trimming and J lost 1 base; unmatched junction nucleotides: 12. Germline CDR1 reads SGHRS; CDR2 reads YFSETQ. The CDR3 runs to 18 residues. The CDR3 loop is CASSPSGTGLSGANVLTF. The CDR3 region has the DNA TGCGCCAGCTCTCCGTCCGGGACAGGGCTGTCTGGGGCCAACGTCCTGACTTTC.

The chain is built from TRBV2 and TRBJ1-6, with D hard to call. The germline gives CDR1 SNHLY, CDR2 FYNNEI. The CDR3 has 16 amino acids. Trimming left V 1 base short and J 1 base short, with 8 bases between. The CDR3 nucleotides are TGTGCCAGCAGTGAAGGCGGTGGATCCTATAATTCACCCCTCCACTTT. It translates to CASSEGGGSYNSPLHF.

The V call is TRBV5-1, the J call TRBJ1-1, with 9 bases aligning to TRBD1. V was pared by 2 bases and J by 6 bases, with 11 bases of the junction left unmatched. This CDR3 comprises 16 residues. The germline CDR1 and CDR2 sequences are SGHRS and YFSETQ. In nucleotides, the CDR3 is TGCGCCAGCAGCTTATCAGGACAGGGGTCGGGCGCTGAAGCTTTCTTT. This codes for CASSLSGQGSGAEAFF.

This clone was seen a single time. Here the CDR3 reads CASSPSGYPDQPQHF. CDR3 bases: TGTGCCAGTAGCCCCTCGGGTTATCCCGATCAGCCCCAGCATTTT. The V call is TRBV19, the J call TRBJ1-5; D remains ambiguous. Trimming took 6 bases from V and 5 from J, leaving 17 bases between them. Germline V CDR1 and CDR2: LNHDA, SQIVND (reference sequence). CDR3 length: 15 amino acids.

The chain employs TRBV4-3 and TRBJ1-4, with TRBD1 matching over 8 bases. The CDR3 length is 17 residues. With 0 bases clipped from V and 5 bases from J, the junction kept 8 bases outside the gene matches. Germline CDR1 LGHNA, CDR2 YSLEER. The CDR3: CASSQEGTAGGNEKLFF. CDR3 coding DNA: TGCGCCAGCAGCCAAGAGGGAACGGCAGGGGGCAATGAAAAACTGTTTTTT.

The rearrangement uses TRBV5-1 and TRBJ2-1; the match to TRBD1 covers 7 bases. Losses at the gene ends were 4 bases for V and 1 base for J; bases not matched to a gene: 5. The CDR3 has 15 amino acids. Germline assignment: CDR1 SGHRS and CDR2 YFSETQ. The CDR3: CASSPQGESYNEQFF. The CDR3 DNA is TGCGCCAGCAGCCCCCAGGGGGAATCCTACAATGAGCAGTTCTTC.

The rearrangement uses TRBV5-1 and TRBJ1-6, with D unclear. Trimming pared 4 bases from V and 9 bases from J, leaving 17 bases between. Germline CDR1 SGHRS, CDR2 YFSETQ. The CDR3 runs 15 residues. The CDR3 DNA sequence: TGCGCCAGCAGCCCGGCCGGTTTCGGCAGTTCACCCCTCCACTTT. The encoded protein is CASSPAGFGSSPLHF.

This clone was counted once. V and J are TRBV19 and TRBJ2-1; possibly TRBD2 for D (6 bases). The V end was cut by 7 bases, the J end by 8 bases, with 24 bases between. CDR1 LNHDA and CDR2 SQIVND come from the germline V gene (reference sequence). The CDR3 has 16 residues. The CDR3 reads CASIRKTGDLGDEQFF. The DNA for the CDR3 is TGTGCCAGTATCAGAAAGACGGGGGACTTAGGCGATGAGCAGTTCTTC.